The source of this T cell receptor (beta chain) is a study of control samples from healthy donors and cancer patients. Profiled with immunoSEQ multiplex PCR; TCRdb holds only in-frame clones, not every one. The sample lists 50,000 to 65,000 clones; around nine tenths were seen once. The V gene's germline CDR1 is SGHTS and CDR2 YDEGEE. The CDR3 covers 10 residues. The V gene lost 3 bases and the J gene lost 5 bases, with 3 bases spanning the gap. Sequences were obtained from PBMCs. The TCR comes from a woman in her 50s with colorectal cancer. The genes are TRBV5-8 and TRBJ2-7; D unresolved. The DNA of the CDR3 is TGTGCCAGCAGCTCGCACGAGCAGTACTTC. It encodes CASSSHEQYF.